These 27 T cell receptor beta chains originate from one sample sequenced in a study of T cells in localized non-small cell lung cancer. TCRdb's table, derived via immunoSEQ multiplex PCR, lists solely in-frame clones and lacks some. The sample has about 18,000 clones, approximately 83% seen once; the top ten hold around 25%. This sample comprised peripheral blood, obtained before any cancer treatment. Receptors were obtained from a female donor over 55 with stage I lung adenocarcinoma.

The chain is built from TRBV5-1 and TRBJ1-6; 8 nucleotides match TRBD1. V shed 5 bases, J shed 5 bases, and the junction held 6 bases outside the gene matches. The CDR3 is 15 residues long. Germline V gene sequence: CDR1 SGHRS, CDR2 YFSETQ. CDR3 loop: CASRTTGGNNSPLHF. In DNA form, the CDR3 reads TGCGCCAGCAGGACCACAGGGGGTAATAATTCACCCCTCCACTTT.

The chain joins TRBV6-6 to TRBJ1-2, with 8 bases aligning to TRBD1. Per germline, CDR1 MNHNY and CDR2 SVGAGI (reference sequence). The CDR3 has 13 residues. V was clipped by 4 bases and J by 4 bases; unmatched bases: 2. DNA for the CDR3: TGTGCCAGCAGTTCTGGACAGGGCTATGGCTACACCTTC. It specifies CASSSGQGYGYTF.

This sequence joins TRBV18 and TRBJ1-1; 10 bases align to TRBD1. Germline loops: CDR1 KGHSH, CDR2 LQKENI. Trimming removed 1 base from V and 4 bases from J; junction bases left unmatched: 3. The CDR3 spans 15 residues. The CDR3: CASSPRQGAVTEAFF. DNA for the CDR3: TGTGCCAGCTCACCACGACAGGGGGCGGTCACTGAAGCTTTCTTT.

The rearrangement joins TRBV12-5 to TRBJ2-3, with D tentatively TRBD1 (6 bases). CDR1 is LGHNT and CDR2 is FRNRAP in the germline V gene. Trimming left V 8 bases short and J 6 bases short, with 18 bases between. The CDR3 runs to 14 residues. The CDR3 protein is CASQGPGAWDTQYF. The CDR3 DNA reads as TGTGCTAGTCAAGGGCCAGGGGCGTGGGATACGCAGTATTTT.

The V call is TRBV29-1, the J call TRBJ2-1; 11 nucleotides align to TRBD2. The CDR3 contains 17 residues. Germline-derived CDR1 and CDR2 are SQVTM and ANQGSEA. The trim removed 3 bases at V and 3 bases at J, leaving 10 bases unmatched. The CDR3 here is CSVDEGGLAGRYNEQFF. The CDR3 nucleotides read TGCAGCGTTGACGAAGGCGGACTAGCGGGCCGCTACAATGAGCAGTTCTTC.

In its sample, this clone was seen a few times. The V call is TRBV19, the J call TRBJ1-1; 7 positions agree with TRBD1. From germline, CDR1 is LNHDA and CDR2 SQIVND (reference sequence). The CDR3 sequence is 15 residues long. With V trimmed by 10 bases and J by 0 bases, 11 bases remained unmatched. The CDR3 protein is CATRQGLSMNTEAFF. In DNA form, the CDR3 reads TGTGCCACCAGACAGGGATTATCCATGAACACTGAAGCTTTCTTT.

The rearrangement uses TRBV6-5 and TRBJ1-6, with TRBD1 as a possible D gene (5 bases). Germline-derived CDR1 and CDR2 are MNHEY and SVGAGI. The length of the CDR3 is 14 residues. The V end was cut by 6 bases, the J end by 7 bases, with 13 bases between. This chain's CDR3 is CASRWDGENSPLHF. CDR3 DNA sequence: TGTGCCAGCAGATGGGACGGTGAGAATTCACCCCTCCACTTT.

V usage is TRBV19 and J usage is TRBJ1-2, with D possibly matching TRBD1 (5 bases). The CDR3 sequence is 14 residues long. Germline V CDR1 and CDR2: LNHDA, SQIVND (reference sequence). The V end lost 5 bases, the J end lost 1 base, and 11 bases lay between the germline ends. This CDR3 reads CASSAAGGNYGYTF. The CDR3 coding sequence is TGTGCCAGTAGTGCCGCTGGGGGTAACTATGGCTACACCTTC.

The chain is built from TRBV10-3 and TRBJ1-6, with 9 positions matching TRBD1. This CDR3 spans 14 amino acids. The junction had 2 bases not matched to a gene; V was cut back by 5 bases and J by 6 bases. Germline loops: CDR1 ENHRY, CDR2 SYGVKD. In DNA, the CDR3 is TGTGCCATCAGTACAGGGGGCCTTAATTCACCCCTCCACTTT. Translating it yields CAISTGGLNSPLHF.

V and J are TRBV19 and TRBJ2-1, with 11 bases that match TRBD1. CDR3 length equals 13 residues. Losses at the gene ends were 1 base for V and 14 bases for J; bases not matched to a gene: 4. Germline V gene lookup returns CDR1 LNHDA and CDR2 SQIVND (reference sequence). The DNA for the CDR3 is TGTGCCAGTAGTATAGGGACAGGGGGCAGGGAGTTCTTC. As protein: CASSIGTGGREFF.

The chain employs TRBV6-5 and TRBJ2-3; TRBD1 is a possible D gene (5 bases). Germline V lookup: CDR1 MNHEY, CDR2 SVGAGI. There are 15 residues in the CDR3. V was clipped by 0 bases and J by 5 bases, with 12 bases between them. CDR3 amino acids: CASSYSGQGVDTQYF. The DNA of the CDR3 is TGTGCCAGCAGTTACTCTGGGCAGGGTGTAGATACGCAGTATTTT.

The V gene is TRBV7-9, the J gene TRBJ1-2; no definite D call. The CDR3 is 15 amino acids. CDR1 SEHNR and CDR2 FQNEAQ come from the germline V gene (reference sequence). Between the trimmed V and J ends, which lost 0 bases and 6 bases, there was a span of 14 bases. As DNA, the CDR3 is TGTGCCAGCAGCTTAGCGATGCCCTCTCGGGATGGCTACACCTTC. Protein: CASSLAMPSRDGYTF.

The chain recombines TRBV4-3 with TRBJ2-2; D is unresolved. V was clipped by 7 bases and J by 4 bases, with 16 bases between them. The CDR3 length is 15 residues. Germline CDR1 reads LGHNA; CDR2 reads YSLEER. CDR3 sequence reads: CASTLDLIGTGELFF. DNA of the CDR3: TGCGCCAGCACCCTAGACCTGATTGGCACCGGGGAGCTGTTTTTT.

This chain joins TRBV18 and TRBJ1-5, with D uncertain. V lost 6 bases and J 4 bases, leaving 13 bases between the germline ends. Germline CDR1 reads KGHSH; CDR2 reads LQKENI. The CDR3 covers 14 residues. The CDR3 DNA follows: TGTGCCAGCTCGCGGGCGAACCCGAATCAGCCCCAGCATTTT. It is translated as CASSRANPNQPQHF.

The chain is built from TRBV11-2 and TRBJ2-7, with D uncertain. Trimming shortened V by 4 bases and J by 3 bases, and 19 bases separated the two germline ends. Germline CDR1 and CDR2: SGHAT and FQNNGV. This CDR3 contains 16 residues. CDR3 sequence: CASSSRSGFVGYEQYF. Written as DNA, the CDR3 is TGTGCCAGCAGCTCGCGGTCCGGATTCGTGGGCTACGAGCAGTACTTC.

The V and J genes are TRBV9 and TRBJ2-7, with 10 bases aligning to TRBD1. Germline lookup yields CDR1 SGDLS and CDR2 YYNGEE. The junction had 3 bases not matched to a gene; V was cut back by 2 bases and J by 4 bases. The CDR3 loop spans 14 amino acids. CDR3 DNA sequence: TGTGCCAGCAGCGTGGACAGGGGGATGTACGAGCAGTACTTC. This sequence encodes CASSVDRGMYEQYF. Combining the CDR3 with reference TRBV9 and TRBJ2-7 gives the whole variable domain DSGVTQTPKHLITATGQRVTLRCSPRSGDLSVYWYQQSLDQGLQFLIQYYNGEERAKGNILERFSAQQFPDLHSELNLSSLELGDSALYFCASSVDRGMYEQYFGPGTRLTVT.

V gene TRBV30 combines with J gene TRBJ1-2; the match to TRBD1 covers 10 bases. Losses at the gene ends were 3 bases for V and 2 bases for J; bases not matched to a gene: 9. The CDR3 totals 16 residues. Germline-derived CDR1 and CDR2 are GTSNPN and SVGIG (reference sequence). As DNA, the CDR3 is TGTGCCTGGAGAGTGCGGGGACAGGGGTTAAACTATGGCTACACCTTC. It encodes CAWRVRGQGLNYGYTF.

V is TRBV9 and J is TRBJ2-5; TRBD2 agrees at 8 bases. This CDR3 is 15 amino acids long. The germline V gene has CDR1 SGDLS and CDR2 YYNGEE. V gave up 3 bases and J gave up 5 bases; unmatched junction bases: 9. The CDR3 region has the DNA TGTGCCAGCAGCGACTCGGGGGGGCATTATGAGACCCAGTACTTC. Residues: CASSDSGGHYETQYF.

CDR3 DNA: TGTGCCAGCCAGAAATCCCGGAACACTGAAGCTTTCTTT. This translates into CASQKSRNTEAFF. The chain carries TRBV19 and TRBJ1-1; unclear D gene. CDR1 and CDR2 from the germline V gene are LNHDA and SQIVND (reference sequence). The CDR3 length is 13 residues. The ends were cut back, 9 bases at V and 1 base at J, with 12 bases in the middle.

This rearrangement joins TRBV2 to TRBJ2-1, with D maybe TRBD2 (6 bases). Per the germline V gene, CDR1 is SNHLY and CDR2 is FYNNEI. The CDR3 runs to 11 residues. Trimming removed 6 bases from V and 10 bases from J, with 10 bases in between. CDR3 in DNA: TGTGCCAGCAGGCTAGCGTACGAGCAGTTCTTC. Translated, it gives CASRLAYEQFF.

The rearrangement joins TRBV7-2 to TRBJ1-2; 12 bases line up with TRBD1. Germline V lookup: CDR1 SGHTA, CDR2 FQGNSA. V lost 6 bases to trimming and J lost 8 bases; unmatched junction nucleotides: 16. The CDR3 extends over 17 amino acids. Here the CDR3 reads CASRPQSGQGAGGGYTF. The CDR3 bases are TGTGCCAGCAGACCCCAATCGGGACAGGGGGCCGGGGGAGGCTACACCTTC.

The genes are TRBV7-8 and TRBJ2-1; D gene ambiguous. The germline V gene encodes CDR1 SGHVS and CDR2 FQNEAQ. The CDR3 loop spans 16 amino acids. With 5 bases removed from V and 7 bases from J, the gap between germline ends came to 21 bases. CDR3 residues: CASSLGQSLLVNEQFF. CDR3 DNA sequence: TGTGCCAGCAGCCTAGGCCAGAGCCTCCTAGTGAATGAGCAGTTCTTC.

This clone showed up just a few times. V usage is TRBV5-4 and J usage is TRBJ2-1; D unclear. This CDR3 is built from 13 residues. V shed 9 bases and J shed 9 bases, with 19 bases lying between them. Germline V CDR1 and CDR2: SGHNT, YYREEE (reference sequence). DNA for the CDR3: TGTGCCACCTGGACCGGGCAGAGAGGTGAGCAGTTCTTC. Protein product: CATWTGQRGEQFF.

The rearrangement links TRBV6-5 to TRBJ1-1; D perhaps matches TRBD1 (6 bases). The CDR3 runs 12 residues. The germline CDR1 and CDR2 sequences are MNHEY and SVGAGI. The V end lost 10 bases, the J end lost 10 bases, and 19 bases lay between the germline ends. CDR3 bases: TGTGCCACCCTCCGGGACAAAGACGGAGCTTTCTTT. It specifies CATLRDKDGAFF.

As concerns this clone: Mismatch with germline at one junction end may stem from a read error. The DNA for the CDR3 is TGCAGCGTGGAAGGGACAGGGAAGACTGAAGCTTTCTTT. This gives the protein CSVEGTGKTEAFF. The chain is built from TRBV29-1 and TRBJ1-1; TRBD1 agrees at 9 bases. Germline lookup yields CDR1 SQVTM and CDR2 ANQGSEA. This CDR3 is 13 amino acids long.

The chain joins TRBV5-6 to TRBJ1-4; D gene unclear. Per germline, CDR1 SGHDT and CDR2 YYEEEE. V dropped 4 bases and J dropped 3 bases, with 7 bases sitting between them. The CDR3 contains 13 residues. As DNA, the CDR3 is TGTGCCAGCAGCCCCTTTGCTAATGAAAAACTGTTTTTT. It specifies CASSPFANEKLFF.

This clone rates as medium-sized. The chain uses TRBV5-1 and TRBJ2-7; D gene ambiguous. The CDR3 runs 15 residues. CDR1 and CDR2 (germline): SGHRS, YFSETQ. With 5 bases removed from V and 3 bases from J, the gap between germline ends came to 18 bases. CDR3 protein: CASRNTRADDYEQYF. Here the CDR3 DNA reads TGCGCCAGCAGAAATACACGGGCCGACGACTACGAGCAGTACTTC.